The table lists the clone carrying this T cell receptor (beta chain) with a count of one. This sample stems from a study of blood T cell repertoires in COVID-19. Study context: Sites across the United States, Italy and Spain contributed samples from acute and convalescent COVID-19. T cells, B-cell-depleted T cells, or PBMCs provided the cDNA or gDNA that served as material.

With 4 bases clipped from V and 11 bases from J, the junction kept 13 bases outside the gene matches. Germline assignment: CDR1 LNHDA and CDR2 SQIVND (reference sequence). The CDR3 length is 15 residues. Per the original methods: Cell counts per sample came from amplifying reference gene primers. Sequencing was performed with immunoSEQ multiplex PCR; in TCRdb, only in-frame clones are kept and a portion is missing. D and trimming come from the DNA, and the V and J calls and clone size come from that table. The sample carries approximately 130,000 clones, around 89% recorded once. Sample: peripheral blood. This clonotype was obtained from a man in his forties or fifties with acute or convalescent COVID-19. The chain carries TRBV19 and TRBJ2-3, with 9 bases identical to TRBD1. Here the CDR3 DNA reads TGTGCCAGTAGTACGGGACAGGGCCATGGAATGGGGCAGTATTTT. This sequence encodes CASSTGQGHGMGQYF.